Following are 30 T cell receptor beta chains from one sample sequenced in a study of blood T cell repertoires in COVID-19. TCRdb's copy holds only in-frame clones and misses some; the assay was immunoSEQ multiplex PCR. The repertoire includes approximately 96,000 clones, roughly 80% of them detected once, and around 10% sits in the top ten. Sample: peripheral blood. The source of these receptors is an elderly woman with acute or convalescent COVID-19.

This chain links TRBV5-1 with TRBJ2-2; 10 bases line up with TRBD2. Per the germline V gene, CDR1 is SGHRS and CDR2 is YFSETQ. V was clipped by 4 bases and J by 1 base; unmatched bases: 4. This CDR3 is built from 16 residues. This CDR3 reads CASSPRTSGNTGELFF. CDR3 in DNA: TGCGCCAGCAGCCCCAGGACTAGCGGGAACACCGGGGAGCTGTTTTTT.

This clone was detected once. This CDR3 is CASSLGGGESHEQFF. The CDR3 DNA follows: TGCGCCAGCAGCTTGGGAGGGGGGGAATCCCATGAGCAGTTCTTC. The chain recombines TRBV5-1 with TRBJ2-1; D possibly corresponds to TRBD2 (7 bases). Germline CDR1 and CDR2: SGHRS and YFSETQ. Deletions cut 0 bases from V and 8 bases from J, with 15 bases between. The CDR3 totals 15 residues.

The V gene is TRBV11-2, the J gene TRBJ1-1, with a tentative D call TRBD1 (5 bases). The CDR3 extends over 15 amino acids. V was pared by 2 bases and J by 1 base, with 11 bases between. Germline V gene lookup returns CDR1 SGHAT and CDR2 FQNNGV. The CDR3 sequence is CASSLLRDRNTEAFF. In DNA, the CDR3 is TGTGCCAGCAGCTTACTTCGTGACAGGAACACTGAAGCTTTCTTT.

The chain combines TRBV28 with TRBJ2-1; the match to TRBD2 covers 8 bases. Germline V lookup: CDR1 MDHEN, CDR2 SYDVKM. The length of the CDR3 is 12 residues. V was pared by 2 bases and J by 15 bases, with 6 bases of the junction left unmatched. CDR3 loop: CASSLKLAVTFF. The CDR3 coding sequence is TGTGCCAGCAGTTTAAAACTAGCGGTAACGTTCTTC.

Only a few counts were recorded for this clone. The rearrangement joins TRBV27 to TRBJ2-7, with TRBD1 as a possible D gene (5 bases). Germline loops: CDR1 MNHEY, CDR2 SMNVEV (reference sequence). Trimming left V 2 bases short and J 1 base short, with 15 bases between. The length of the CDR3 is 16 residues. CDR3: CASSLGAAGRSYEQYF. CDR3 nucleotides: TGTGCCAGCAGTTTAGGCGCGGCAGGGCGATCCTACGAGCAGTACTTC.

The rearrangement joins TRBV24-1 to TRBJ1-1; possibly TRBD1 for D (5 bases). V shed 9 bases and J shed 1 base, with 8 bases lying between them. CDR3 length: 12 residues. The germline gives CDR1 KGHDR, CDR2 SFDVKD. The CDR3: CATAGSNTEAFF. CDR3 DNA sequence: TGTGCCACCGCAGGGTCGAACACTGAAGCTTTCTTT.

In nucleotides, the CDR3 is TGTGCCAGCAGTTTTTCCCGCCCCGGCTACGAGCAGTACTTC. Translated, it gives CASSFSRPGYEQYF. The chain uses TRBV28 and TRBJ2-7; D is ambiguous. The CDR3 is 14 amino acids. CDR1 and CDR2 (germline): MDHEN, SYDVKM. Between the trimmed V and J ends, which lost 3 bases and 3 bases, there was a span of 12 bases.

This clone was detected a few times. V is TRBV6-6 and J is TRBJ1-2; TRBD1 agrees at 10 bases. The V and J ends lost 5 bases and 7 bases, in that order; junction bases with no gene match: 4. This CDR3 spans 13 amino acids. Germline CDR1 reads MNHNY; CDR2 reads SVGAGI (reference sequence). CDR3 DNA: TGTGCCAGCAGTGGACAGGGGGTTTCTGGCTACACCTTC. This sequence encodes CASSGQGVSGYTF.

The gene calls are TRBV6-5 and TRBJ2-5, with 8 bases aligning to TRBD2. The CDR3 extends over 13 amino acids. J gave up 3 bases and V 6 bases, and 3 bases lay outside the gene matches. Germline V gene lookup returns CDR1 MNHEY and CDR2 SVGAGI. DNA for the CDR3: TGTGCCAGCAGCCTCGGGGGGGAAGAGACCCAGTACTTC. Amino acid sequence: CASSLGGEETQYF.

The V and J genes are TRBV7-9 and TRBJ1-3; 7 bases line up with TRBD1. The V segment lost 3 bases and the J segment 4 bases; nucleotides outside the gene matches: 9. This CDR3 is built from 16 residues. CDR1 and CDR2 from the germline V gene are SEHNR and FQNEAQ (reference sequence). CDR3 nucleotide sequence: TGTGCCAGCAGCTTGACTCTCAGGGGGAACGGAAACACCATATATTTT. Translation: CASSLTLRGNGNTIYF.

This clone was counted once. Written as DNA, the CDR3 is TGTGCCAGCACCCTGGGACAGGGGAATGGCTACACCTTC. Translated: CASTLGQGNGYTF. The gene calls are TRBV28 and TRBJ1-2; the match to TRBD1 covers 10 bases. The CDR3 totals 13 residues. Germline CDR1 is MDHEN and CDR2 is SYDVKM. Germline trimming cut 7 bases from V and 6 bases from J; bases unmatched to any gene: 5.

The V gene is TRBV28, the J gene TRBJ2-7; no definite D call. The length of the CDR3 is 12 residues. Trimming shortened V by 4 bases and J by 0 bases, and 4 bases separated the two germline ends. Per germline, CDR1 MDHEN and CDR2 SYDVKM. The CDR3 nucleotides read TGTGCCAGCAGTTCTAGCTCCTACGAGCAGTACTTC. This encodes CASSSSSYEQYF.

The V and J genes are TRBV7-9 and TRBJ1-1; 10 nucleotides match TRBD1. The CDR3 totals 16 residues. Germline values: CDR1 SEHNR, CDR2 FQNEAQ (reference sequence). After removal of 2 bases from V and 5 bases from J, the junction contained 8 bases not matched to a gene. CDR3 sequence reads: CASSLLRDRGRTEAFF. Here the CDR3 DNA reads TGTGCCAGCAGCTTACTCCGGGACAGGGGAAGGACTGAAGCTTTCTTT.

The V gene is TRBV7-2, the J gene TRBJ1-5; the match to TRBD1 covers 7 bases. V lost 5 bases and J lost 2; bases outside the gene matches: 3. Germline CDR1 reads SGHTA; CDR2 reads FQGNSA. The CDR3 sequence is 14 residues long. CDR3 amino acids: CASSPGQGNQPQHF. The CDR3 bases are TGTGCCAGCAGCCCCGGACAGGGCAATCAGCCCCAGCATTTT.

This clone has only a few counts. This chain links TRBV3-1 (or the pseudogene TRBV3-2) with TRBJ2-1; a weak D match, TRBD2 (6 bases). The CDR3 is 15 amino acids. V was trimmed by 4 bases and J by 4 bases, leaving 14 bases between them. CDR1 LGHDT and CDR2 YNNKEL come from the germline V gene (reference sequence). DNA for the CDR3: TGTGCCAGCAGCCCCCTAGGCGGGGCTTACAATGAGCAGTTCTTC. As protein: CASSPLGGAYNEQFF.

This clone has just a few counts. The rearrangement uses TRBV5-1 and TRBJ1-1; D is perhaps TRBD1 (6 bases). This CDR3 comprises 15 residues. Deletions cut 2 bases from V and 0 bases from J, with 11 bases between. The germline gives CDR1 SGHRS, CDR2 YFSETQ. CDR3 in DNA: TGCGCCAGCAGCTTTATGGGGGCGATGAACACTGAAGCTTTCTTT. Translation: CASSFMGAMNTEAFF. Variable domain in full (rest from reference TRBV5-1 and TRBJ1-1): KAGVTQTPRYLIKTRGQQVTLSCSPISGHRSVSWYQQTPGQGLQFLFEYFSETQRNKGNFPGRFSGRQFSNSRSEMNVSTLELGDSALYLCASSFMGAMNTEAFFGQGTRLTVV.

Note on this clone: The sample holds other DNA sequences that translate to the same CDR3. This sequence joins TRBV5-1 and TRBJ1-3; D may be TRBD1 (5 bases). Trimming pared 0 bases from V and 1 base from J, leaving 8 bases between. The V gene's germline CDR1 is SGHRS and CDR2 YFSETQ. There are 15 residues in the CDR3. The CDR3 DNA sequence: TGCGCCAGCAGCTTGGACGGGGGATCTGGAAACACCATATATTTT. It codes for CASSLDGGSGNTIYF. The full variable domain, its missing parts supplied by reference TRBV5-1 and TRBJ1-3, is KAGVTQTPRYLIKTRGQQVTLSCSPISGHRSVSWYQQTPGQGLQFLFEYFSETQRNKGNFPGRFSGRQFSNSRSEMNVSTLELGDSALYLCASSLDGGSGNTIYFGEGSWLTVV.

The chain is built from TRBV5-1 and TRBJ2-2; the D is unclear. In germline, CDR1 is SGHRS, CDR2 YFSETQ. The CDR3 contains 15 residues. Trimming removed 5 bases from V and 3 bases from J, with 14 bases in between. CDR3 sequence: CASRPTVRDTGELFF. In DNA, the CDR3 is TGCGCCAGCAGGCCTACGGTTAGAGACACCGGGGAGCTGTTTTTT.

The CDR3 here is CASSPGGSSGNTIYF. Written as DNA, the CDR3 is TGTGCCAGCAGCCCCGGGGGGAGCTCTGGAAACACCATATATTTT. This rearrangement joins TRBV7-2 to TRBJ1-3, with D possibly TRBD1 on 5 matching bases. The CDR3 totals 15 residues. Germline V gene data show CDR1 as SGHTA and CDR2 as FQGNSA. V was trimmed by 5 bases and J by 0 bases, leaving 11 bases between them.

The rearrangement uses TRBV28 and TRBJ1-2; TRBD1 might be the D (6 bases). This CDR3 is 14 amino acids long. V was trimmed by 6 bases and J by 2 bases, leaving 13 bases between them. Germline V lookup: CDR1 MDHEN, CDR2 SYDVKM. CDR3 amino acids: CASSVSGHNYGYTF. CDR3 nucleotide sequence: TGTGCCAGCAGCGTCTCGGGACACAACTATGGCTACACCTTC.

CDR3 in amino acids: CASSLSGGVTDTQYF. The CDR3 DNA is TGCGCCAGCAGCCTCAGCGGGGGGGTCACAGATACGCAGTATTTT. The genes are TRBV4-3 and TRBJ2-3; the match to TRBD2 covers 10 bases. CDR1 is LGHNA, CDR2 YSLEER, per germline. The CDR3 consists of 15 residues. Trimming cost V 4 bases and J 2 bases; bases outside gene matches: 3.

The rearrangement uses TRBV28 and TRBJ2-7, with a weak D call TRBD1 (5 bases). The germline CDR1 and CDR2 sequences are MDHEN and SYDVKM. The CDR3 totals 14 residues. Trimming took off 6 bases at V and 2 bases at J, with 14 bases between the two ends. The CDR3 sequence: CASSPPGMAYEQYV. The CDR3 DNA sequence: TGTGCCAGCAGCCCACCAGGGATGGCCTACGAGCAGTACGTC.

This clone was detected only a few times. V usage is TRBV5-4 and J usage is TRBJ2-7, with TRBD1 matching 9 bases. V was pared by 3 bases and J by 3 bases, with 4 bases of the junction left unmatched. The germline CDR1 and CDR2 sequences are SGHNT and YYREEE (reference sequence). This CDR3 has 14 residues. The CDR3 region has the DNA TGTGCCAGCAGCTCCAGGACAGGGGACTACGAGCAGTACTTC. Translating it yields CASSSRTGDYEQYF.

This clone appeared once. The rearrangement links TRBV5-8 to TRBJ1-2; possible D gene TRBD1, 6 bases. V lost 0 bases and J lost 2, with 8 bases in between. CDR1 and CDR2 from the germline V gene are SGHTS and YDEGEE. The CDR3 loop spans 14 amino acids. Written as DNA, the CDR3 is TGTGCCAGCAGCTTGGTGAGGGGGAACTATGGCTACACCTTC. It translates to CASSLVRGNYGYTF.

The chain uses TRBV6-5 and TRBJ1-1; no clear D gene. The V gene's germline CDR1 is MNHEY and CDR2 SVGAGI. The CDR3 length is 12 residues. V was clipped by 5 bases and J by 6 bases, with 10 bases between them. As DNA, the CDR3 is TGTGCCAGCAGTACGAGTAACGCTGAAGCTTTCTTT. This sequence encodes CASSTSNAEAFF.

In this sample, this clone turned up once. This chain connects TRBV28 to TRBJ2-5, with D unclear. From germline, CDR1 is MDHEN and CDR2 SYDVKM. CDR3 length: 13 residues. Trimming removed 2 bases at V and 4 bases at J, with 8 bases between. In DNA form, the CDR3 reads TGTGCCAGCAGTTTACCGGGTCGAGAGACCCAGTACTTC. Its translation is CASSLPGRETQYF.

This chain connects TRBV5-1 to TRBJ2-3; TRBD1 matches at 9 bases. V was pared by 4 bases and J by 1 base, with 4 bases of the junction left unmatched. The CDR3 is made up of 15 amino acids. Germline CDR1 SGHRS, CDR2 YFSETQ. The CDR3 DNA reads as TGCGCCAGCAGCCAGGGACAGGGACGCACAGATACGCAGTATTTT. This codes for CASSQGQGRTDTQYF. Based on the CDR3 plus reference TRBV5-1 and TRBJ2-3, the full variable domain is KAGVTQTPRYLIKTRGQQVTLSCSPISGHRSVSWYQQTPGQGLQFLFEYFSETQRNKGNFPGRFSGRQFSNSRSEMNVSTLELGDSALYLCASSQGQGRTDTQYFGPGTRLTVL.

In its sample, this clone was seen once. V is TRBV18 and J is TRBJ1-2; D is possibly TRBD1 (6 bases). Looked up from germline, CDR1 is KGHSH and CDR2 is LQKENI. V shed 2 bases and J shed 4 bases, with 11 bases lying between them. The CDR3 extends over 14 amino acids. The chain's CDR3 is CASSPTAGAYGYTF. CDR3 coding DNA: TGTGCCAGCTCACCAACAGCAGGGGCCTATGGCTACACCTTC.

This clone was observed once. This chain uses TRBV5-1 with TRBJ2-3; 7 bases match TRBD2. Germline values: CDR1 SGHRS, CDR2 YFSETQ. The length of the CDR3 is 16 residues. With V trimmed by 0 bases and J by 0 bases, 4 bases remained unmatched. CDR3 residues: CASSLALRGSTDTQYF. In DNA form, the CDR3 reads TGCGCCAGCAGCTTGGCCCTGCGGGGGAGCACAGATACGCAGTATTTT.

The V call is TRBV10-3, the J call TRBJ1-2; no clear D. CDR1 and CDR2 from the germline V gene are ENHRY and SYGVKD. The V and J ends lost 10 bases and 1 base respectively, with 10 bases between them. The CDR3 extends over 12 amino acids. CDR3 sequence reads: CATTTDNYGYTF. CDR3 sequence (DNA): TGTGCCACCACAACAGATAACTATGGCTACACCTTC.